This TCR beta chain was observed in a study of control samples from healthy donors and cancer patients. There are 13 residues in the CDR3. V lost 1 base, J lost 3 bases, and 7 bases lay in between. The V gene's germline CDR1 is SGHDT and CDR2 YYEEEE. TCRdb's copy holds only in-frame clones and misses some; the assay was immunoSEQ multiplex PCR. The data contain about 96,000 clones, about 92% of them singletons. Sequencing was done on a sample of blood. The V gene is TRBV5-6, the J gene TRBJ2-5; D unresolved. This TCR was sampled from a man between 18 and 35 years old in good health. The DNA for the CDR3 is TGTGCCAGCAGCTTGTTCTCCGAAGAGACCCAGTACTTC. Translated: CASSLFSEETQYF.